A selection of T cell receptor beta chains follows, all from one sample in a study of T cells in Graves' hyperthyroidism and ophthalmopathy. TCRdb independently ran MiXCR on the multiplex PCR reads; one entry per CDR3 protein. The sample shows approximately 600,000 distinct CDR3 sequences, 15% to 20% of them seen only once. The specimen was blood. The receptors were gathered from a woman in her 30s with Graves' hyperthyroidism. CDR3s include the opening cysteine and the closing phenylalanine or tryptophan. The D gene is left open where the match is weak. Some rows mark clone size as missing; the rest say once, few, many or name a class of expanded clone.

CDR3 DNA | CDR3 protein | J gene | V gene | clone size | D gene
TGTGCCAGCAGTTACTCTACGGCAGGAGGTCCAGCTTTCTTT | CASSYSTAGGPAFF | TRBJ1-1 | TRBV6-5 | NA | NA
TGTGCCAGCAGTCCTACGGGGATTTCCTACAATGAGCAGTTCTTC | CASSPTGISYNEQFF | TRBJ2-1 | TRBV28 | many | NA
TGCGCCAGCAGCTTGGAGCGGGGTGGGAAAGCTTTCTTT | CASSLERGGKAFF | TRBJ1-1 | TRBV5-1 | NA | NA
TGTGCCAGCAGTTACGGAGGGGCTGGCTACGAGCAGTACTTC | CASSYGGAGYEQYF | TRBJ2-7 | TRBV6-6 | many | NA
TGTGCCAGCAGTGAAGTTTTGGGGACCGATCAGCCCCAGCATTTT | CASSEVLGTDQPQHF | TRBJ1-5 | TRBV2 | many | NA
TGTGCCAGCAGCGCCTCCGGGACAGCCTATGGCTACACCTTC | CASSASGTAYGYTF | TRBJ1-2 | TRBV11-2 | many | TRBD1
TGTGCCAGCAGCCTAACAACTAGCGGGAACTACGAGCAGTACTTC | CASSLTTSGNYEQYF | TRBJ2-7 | TRBV7-2 | few | TRBD2
TGCAGTGCTAGAGAGGAGGGCCACGAGCAGTACTTC | CSAREEGHEQYF | TRBJ2-7 | TRBV20-1 | many | NA
TGTGCCAGCAGCTTGGGACCTCCCCAGAATGAGCAGTTCTTC | CASSLGPPQNEQFF | TRBJ2-1 | TRBV5-6 | many | NA
TGCGCCAGCAGCCAAGATTACAGGGGTCTGAACACTGAAGCTTTCTTT | CASSQDYRGLNTEAFF | TRBJ1-1 | TRBV4-3 | few | TRBD1
TGTGCCAGCAGCTACCAGGAGGGAGTTCGGAGCGGTTCACCCCTCCACTTT | CASSYQEGVRSGSPLHF | TRBJ1-6 | TRBV7-2 | NA | NA
TGTGCCAGCAGTCAAGGGACGGCGAACACTGAAGCTTTCTTT | CASSQGTANTEAFF | TRBJ1-1 | TRBV28 | many | NA
TGTGCCATCAGTTCTGGACAGGGTAGTCCCTACGAGCAGTACTTC | CAISSGQGSPYEQYF | TRBJ2-7 | TRBV10-3 | many | TRBD1
TGCAGTGCTATTGGTCGGGAGGGTCTTTACGAGCAGTACTTC | CSAIGREGLYEQYF | TRBJ2-7 | TRBV20-1 | many | TRBD2
TGTGCCAGCAGCCAAGAGGAGCGGGAGTACGAGCAGTACTTC | CASSQEEREYEQYF | TRBJ2-7 | TRBV3-1 | many | TRBD2
TGCGCCAGCAGTGAGTACGGCGGGCGCACAGATACGCAGTATTTT | CASSEYGGRTDTQYF | TRBJ2-3 | TRBV10-1 | NA | NA
TGTGCCAGCAGCCCAGATTCTAGCGGGAGGTACGAGCAGTACTTC | CASSPDSSGRYEQYF | TRBJ2-7 | TRBV5-4 | NA | TRBD2
TGTGCCAGCAGTGATTTGACAGGAATGAAAAGACTGTTTTTT | CASSDLTGMKRLFF | TRBJ1-4 | TRBV6-1 | few | NA
TGTGCCAGCAGTTCAGGCTACAATCAGCCCCAGCATTTT | CASSSGYNQPQHF | TRBJ1-5 | TRBV6-1 | many | NA
TGTGCCAGCAGCTTAGCCGGGCCTACGAACACCGGGGAGCTGTTTTTT | CASSLAGPTNTGELFF | TRBJ2-2 | TRBV7-2 | many | NA
TGTGCCAGCAGCTTGGGGGGGCAGCGGGTACGGAAAGCTTTCTTT | CASSLGGQRVRKAFF | TRBJ1-1 | TRBV5-6 | NA | NA
TGTGCCAGCAGTTTCGACAGGGTTATCAGTGGGGCCAACGTCCTGACTTTC | CASSFDRVISGANVLTF | TRBJ2-6 | TRBV6-5 | few | TRBD1
TGTGCCAGCGCACCCGGGCAGGGGAGAAATGAGCAGTTCTTC | CASAPGQGRNEQFF | TRBJ2-1 | TRBV9 | few | NA
TGCGCCAGCAGCCAAGCTACCGGGACTAGCGGGAGTAATGAGCAGTTCTTC | CASSQATGTSGSNEQFF | TRBJ2-1 | TRBV4-3 | few | TRBD2
TGTGCCAGCAGTTACTCGATGGGGGGCTATGGCTACACCTTC | CASSYSMGGYGYTF | TRBJ1-2 | TRBV6-5 | NA | NA
TGTGCCAGCAGTTATTACGGGGGACAAAACTACGAGCAGTACTTC | CASSYYGGQNYEQYF | TRBJ2-7 | TRBV6-2/TRBV6-3 | many | NA
TGTGCCAGCAGTTACTCGCTCCCCGCTGCTACAGGGGTTGAAGCTTTCTTT | CASSYSLPAATGVEAFF | TRBJ1-1 | TRBV6-2/TRBV6-3 | many | TRBD1
TGTGCCAGCAGCCTACCCGGGACTAGCAGGGATGAGCAGTTCTTC | CASSLPGTSRDEQFF | TRBJ2-1 | TRBV5-4 | many | TRBD2
TGTGCCACCAGCATCGGGAGGGGTAATGAGCAGTTCTTC | CATSIGRGNEQFF | TRBJ2-1 | TRBV15 | NA | TRBD2
TGTGCCAGCACGGCCCAGGGGGGAAGCTCCTACGAGCAGTACTTC | CASTAQGGSSYEQYF | TRBJ2-7 | TRBV2 | many | NA
TGTGCCACCAGTTCTCGTGGGCCTCCCAGCAATCAGCCCCAGCATTTT | CATSSRGPPSNQPQHF | TRBJ1-5 | TRBV24-1 | NA | NA
TGTGCCAGCAGCACGTGGACAGGGGTATCTCAGGCCGGGGAGCTGTTTTTT | CASSTWTGVSQAGELFF | TRBJ2-2 | TRBV7-9 | few | TRBD1
TGTGCCAGCAGCCTAAGTCCAGGGCTGCTCTCCTTC | CASSLSPGLLSF | TRBJ1-2 | TRBV12-3/TRBV12-4 | few | NA
TGTGCCAGCAGTTTCGCCATCGGGACAGAGGCCCCTCCGGACATTTACGAGCAGTACTTC | CASSFAIGTEAPPDIYEQYF | TRBJ2-7 | TRBV28 | many | TRBD1
TGCGCCAGCAGTGCCCGATTAACCCTAGCGGGGGTCACAGATACGCAGTATTTT | CASSARLTLAGVTDTQYF | TRBJ2-3 | TRBV4-3 | NA | TRBD2
TGTGCCAGCAGCCAAGCTACGACAGGGACGAGTCAGCCCCAGCATTTT | CASSQATTGTSQPQHF | TRBJ1-5 | TRBV27 | many | TRBD1
TGTGCCAGCAGTCCCCAAGTATCATGGAGAAGGGAAGCTTTCTTT | CASSPQVSWRREAFF | TRBJ1-1 | TRBV27 | many | NA